Listed below are T cell receptor beta chains from one sample, sequenced in a study of Ad26.COV2.S vaccination and SARS-CoV-2 variants. TCRdb's copy holds only in-frame clones and misses some; the assay was immunoSEQ multiplex PCR. The sample consists of 410,000 or so clones, about 92% of them appearing once. The starting material was peripheral blood, obtained in a trial of Ad26.COV2.S vaccine versus placebo. These receptors were obtained from a person aged 18-60 years who received the Ad26.COV2.S COVID-19 vaccine or a placebo. Each CDR3 is given with its conserved first and last residue. Each record gives: D gene, V gene, J gene, clone size, CDR3 DNA, CDR3 protein. D genes are given only for firm matches. The size field is filled for only some rows; it gives once, few, many or a size class.

D: .; V: TRBV7-9; J: TRBJ1-5; size: .; DNA: TGTGCCAGCAGCTTACCCGCGGACGATCAGCCCCAGCATTTT; CDR3: CASSLPADDQPQHF
D: TRBD1; V: TRBV2; J: TRBJ2-5; size: .; DNA: TGTGCCAGCAGAAAAACAGGGGTCGGGGTAGAGACCCAGTACTTC; CDR3: CASRKTGVGVETQYF
D: .; V: TRBV5-6; J: TRBJ1-4; size: .; DNA: TGTGCCAGCAGCCCAGGGACCACCCTGGGGGAAAAACTGTTTTTT; CDR3: CASSPGTTLGEKLFF
D: TRBD2; V: TRBV27; J: TRBJ2-5; size: .; DNA: TGTGCCAGCAGTTTAACAGCGGGGGGGCGGGAGACCCAGTACTTC; CDR3: CASSLTAGGRETQYF
D: .; V: TRBV18; J: TRBJ1-1; size: few; DNA: TGTGCCAGCTCACCCTATGGGGGGAATACGCCTGAAGCTTTCTTT; CDR3: CASSPYGGNTPEAFF
D: .; V: TRBV19; J: TRBJ2-6; size: .; DNA: TGTGCCAGTAGTCCCTGGGACGGTAGCTCTGGGGCCAACGTCCTGACTTTC; CDR3: CASSPWDGSSGANVLTF
D: .; V: TRBV20-1; J: TRBJ1-1; size: .; DNA: TGCAGTGCTTGGAACACTGAAGCTTTCTTT; CDR3: CSAWNTEAFF
D: .; V: TRBV6-1; J: TRBJ2-2; size: .; DNA: TGTGCCAGCAGTGAAAATAGGTGGAACACCGGGGAGCTGTTTTTT; CDR3: CASSENRWNTGELFF
D: .; V: TRBV11-2; J: TRBJ1-1; size: .; DNA: TGTGCCAGCGCTGAGTTAGGGCAACAAGCTTTCTTT; CDR3: CASAELGQQAFF
D: TRBD1; V: TRBV6-6; J: TRBJ2-1; size: .; DNA: TGTGCCAGCAGTCCCCGGGACAGCTCCTACAATGAGCAGTTCTTC; CDR3: CASSPRDSSYNEQFF
D: TRBD1; V: TRBV7-9; J: TRBJ2-7; size: .; DNA: TGTGCCAGCAGCTTTGGGACAGGGTTTTACGAGCAGTACTTC; CDR3: CASSFGTGFYEQYF
D: TRBD1; V: TRBV5-6; J: TRBJ1-5; size: .; DNA: TGTGCCAGCAGCCTAAGGACAGGGCAAATTCAGCCCCAGCATTTT; CDR3: CASSLRTGQIQPQHF
D: TRBD2; V: TRBV3-1/TRBV3-2; J: TRBJ2-3; size: .; DNA: TGTGCCAGCAGCAATGGACTAGCGGCTTCAGATACGCAGTATTTT; CDR3: CASSNGLAASDTQYF
D: TRBD1; V: TRBV5-1; J: TRBJ2-7; size: once; DNA: TGCGCCAGCAGCTTGGAGGGGGCCGAGCAGTACTTC; CDR3: CASSLEGAEQYF
D: .; V: TRBV4-3; J: TRBJ2-5; size: .; DNA: TGCGCCAGCAGCCATTCTCCGGGACCTAGGGAGACCCAGTACTTC; CDR3: CASSHSPGPRETQYF
D: .; V: TRBV7-8; J: TRBJ1-1; size: .; DNA: TGTGCCAGCAGCTTAGCGGCAGGGCCGAACACTGAAGCTTTCTTT; CDR3: CASSLAAGPNTEAFF
D: .; V: TRBV7-9; J: TRBJ2-7; size: .; DNA: TGTGCCAGCAGCTTGGGATTCAGGTCCTACGAGCAGTACTTC; CDR3: CASSLGFRSYEQYF
D: .; V: TRBV25-1; J: TRBJ2-5; size: .; DNA: TGTGCCAGCAGTGAATTCGGCAGGGCAGGGGAGACCCAGTACTTC; CDR3: CASSEFGRAGETQYF
D: .; V: TRBV6-5; J: TRBJ2-1; size: .; DNA: TGTGCCAGCAGTTACTCGGGCCTGATCGATGAGCAGTTCTTC; CDR3: CASSYSGLIDEQFF
D: .; V: TRBV18; J: TRBJ2-1; size: .; DNA: TGTGCCAGCTCACAAACAGAATACAATGAGCAGTTCTTC; CDR3: CASSQTEYNEQFF
D: .; V: TRBV28; J: TRBJ1-1; size: .; DNA: TGTGCCAGCAGTCTAGGGCAGGGTCTTTCTGAAGCTTTCTTT; CDR3: CASSLGQGLSEAFF
D: .; V: TRBV6-2/TRBV6-3; J: TRBJ2-5; size: .; DNA: TGTGCCAGCAGTTACTCGACCCCCGTGGTATACTTC; CDR3: CASSYSTPVVYF
D: TRBD1; V: TRBV27; J: TRBJ1-5; size: .; DNA: TGTGCCAGCAGTTTGTCAGGGGGATATCAGCCCCAGCATTTT; CDR3: CASSLSGGYQPQHF
D: TRBD1; V: TRBV28; J: TRBJ2-1; size: .; DNA: TGTGCCAGCAGTTTGATGGACAGGGGTAGTGGGGATGAGCAGTTCTTC; CDR3: CASSLMDRGSGDEQFF
D: TRBD2; V: TRBV15; J: TRBJ2-2; size: once; DNA: TGTGCCACCAGCAGAGTGGGGCTAGCGGAGCTTGCGAACACCGGGGAGCTGTTTTTT; CDR3: CATSRVGLAELANTGELFF
D: TRBD1; V: TRBV6-6; J: TRBJ1-1; size: .; DNA: TGTGCCACCATTCCGGGACAGGGGCGAGGGACTGAAGCTTTCTTT; CDR3: CATIPGQGRGTEAFF
D: .; V: TRBV13; J: TRBJ2-3; size: .; DNA: TGTGCCAGCAGCTTAAATCCTCGGGGCACAGATACGCAGTATTTT; CDR3: CASSLNPRGTDTQYF
D: TRBD1; V: TRBV27; J: TRBJ2-7; size: .; DNA: TGTGCCAGCAGGCGGGACAGGTCGAGCTCCTACGAGCAGTACTTC; CDR3: CASRRDRSSSYEQYF
D: .; V: TRBV27; J: TRBJ2-2; size: once; DNA: TGTGCCAGCAGTTGGGCAGGACAGAACACCGGGGAGCTGTTTTTT; CDR3: CASSWAGQNTGELFF
D: TRBD1; V: TRBV15; J: TRBJ2-1; size: .; DNA: TGTGCCACCAGCAGACTAGGGACAGCAAACAATGAGCAGTTCTTC; CDR3: CATSRLGTANNEQFF
D: .; V: TRBV30; J: TRBJ1-1; size: once; DNA: TGTGCCTGGAGTGTACCGCCCACCGGGGTAGAGGACACTGAAGCTTTCTTT; CDR3: CAWSVPPTGVEDTEAFF
D: .; V: TRBV2; J: TRBJ1-5; size: .; DNA: TGTGCCAGCAGTTTTGACTATAGCAATCAGCCCCAGCATTTT; CDR3: CASSFDYSNQPQHF
D: .; V: TRBV28; J: TRBJ2-3; size: .; DNA: TGTGCCAGCAGTTCCCCAGTAAAGGTCCTAGTCGATACGCAGTATTTT; CDR3: CASSSPVKVLVDTQYF
D: .; V: TRBV7-2; J: TRBJ1-5; size: .; DNA: TGTGCCAGCAGCTTATCCGGGGGGTTTGCAGATCAGCCCCAGCATTTT; CDR3: CASSLSGGFADQPQHF
D: TRBD1; V: TRBV6-2/TRBV6-3; J: TRBJ2-2; size: few; DNA: TGTGCCAGCAGCCGCCGGACAGGACAAAACACCGGGGAGCTGTTTTTT; CDR3: CASSRRTGQNTGELFF
D: TRBD2; V: TRBV6-4; J: TRBJ2-3; size: .; DNA: TGTGCCAGCCATTCCGGGATAGCGGGAGATACGCAGTATTTT; CDR3: CASHSGIAGDTQYF
D: TRBD1; V: TRBV6-2/TRBV6-3; J: TRBJ2-3; size: .; DNA: TGTGCCAGCAGTGGACCCCTTCGCCCGGGACAGGGTACAGATACGCAGTATTTT; CDR3: CASSGPLRPGQGTDTQYF
D: .; V: TRBV5-6; J: TRBJ1-3; size: .; DNA: TGTGCCAGCAGCTTGGGCTGGGCTACGAGCTCTGGAAACACCATATATTTT; CDR3: CASSLGWATSSGNTIYF
D: .; V: TRBV19; J: TRBJ1-1; size: .; DNA: TGTGCCAGTAGTATCGGGTCGGCAGCCAACACTGAAGCTTTCTTT; CDR3: CASSIGSAANTEAFF
D: TRBD1; V: TRBV14; J: TRBJ2-1; size: .; DNA: TGTGCCAGCAGCCAAGTTTGGGACAGCTACAATGAGCAGTTCTTC; CDR3: CASSQVWDSYNEQFF
D: TRBD2; V: TRBV6-2/TRBV6-3; J: TRBJ2-1; size: .; DNA: TGTGCCAGCAGCCACACCCTAGCGGGGGATGAGCAGTTCTTC; CDR3: CASSHTLAGDEQFF
D: TRBD2; V: TRBV7-2; J: TRBJ2-5; size: .; DNA: TGTGCCAGCAGCTTCGGTGCGGGGGGGGGACGTGGTGAGACCCAGTACTTC; CDR3: CASSFGAGGGRGETQYF
D: .; V: TRBV6-5; J: TRBJ2-7; size: few; DNA: TGTGCCAGCAGTTACTCGGGCGAGCAGTACTTC; CDR3: CASSYSGEQYF
D: .; V: TRBV12-3/TRBV12-4; J: TRBJ1-6; size: .; DNA: TGTGCCAGCAGTTTACTCTTTAATTCACCCCTCCACTTT; CDR3: CASSLLFNSPLHF
D: .; V: TRBV20-1; J: TRBJ2-3; size: .; DNA: TGCAGTGCTAGTGGGCTGACTCCGGATACGCAGTATTTT; CDR3: CSASGLTPDTQYF
D: .; V: TRBV12-3/TRBV12-4; J: TRBJ2-7; size: .; DNA: TGTGCCAGCAGCTCAGGGTTCGCCTACGAGCAGTACTTC; CDR3: CASSSGFAYEQYF
D: .; V: TRBV5-8; J: TRBJ2-3; size: .; DNA: TGTGCCAGCAGCTTGGTCCCCGATACGCAGTATTTT; CDR3: CASSLVPDTQYF
D: .; V: TRBV4-3; J: TRBJ2-7; size: .; DNA: TGCGCCAGCAGCGCTCGGCTAACTCGGGACGGAGCCTACGAGCAGTACTTC; CDR3: CASSARLTRDGAYEQYF
D: TRBD1; V: TRBV7-6; J: TRBJ2-5; size: .; DNA: TGTGCCAGCACCCTAGGACAGGGAGGACAAGAGACCCAGTACTTC; CDR3: CASTLGQGGQETQYF
D: .; V: TRBV30; J: TRBJ1-2; size: .; DNA: TGTGCCTGGACACAGGGATATGGCTACACCTTC; CDR3: CAWTQGYGYTF
D: .; V: TRBV7-5; J: TRBJ1-1; size: .; DNA: TGTGCCAGAAGCTTAGTCCTCGACAGGGCGAACACTGAAGCTTTCTTT; CDR3: CARSLVLDRANTEAFF
D: .; V: TRBV10-2; J: TRBJ1-6; size: .; DNA: TGCGCCAGCAGTGATCAGGGGCGTTTTATCTCCTATAATTCACCCCTCCACTTT; CDR3: CASSDQGRFISYNSPLHF
D: .; V: TRBV9; J: TRBJ1-6; size: .; DNA: TGTGCCAGCACCGTGGGGGAGGGAGTAGGTTCACCCCTCCACTTT; CDR3: CASTVGEGVGSPLHF
D: TRBD1; V: TRBV6-6; J: TRBJ2-1; size: once; DNA: TGTGCCAGCAGGGCCCACGACAGGGGGGACAATGAGCAGTTCTTC; CDR3: CASRAHDRGDNEQFF
D: TRBD1; V: TRBV29-1; J: TRBJ1-1; size: .; DNA: TGCAGCTTCTCACCCGGGACAGGGAAAGGAGGCACTGAAGCTTTCTTT; CDR3: CSFSPGTGKGGTEAFF
D: TRBD2; V: TRBV20-1; J: TRBJ2-1; size: .; DNA: TGCAGTGCTAGTCCTATTAGCGGGGGAAACAATGAGCAGTTCTTC; CDR3: CSASPISGGNNEQFF
D: TRBD2; V: TRBV6-2/TRBV6-3; J: TRBJ2-3; size: .; DNA: TGTGCCAGCAGTTCTCTAGCGGAGCGAGATACGCAGTATTTT; CDR3: CASSSLAERDTQYF
D: .; V: TRBV7-2; J: TRBJ1-4; size: .; DNA: TGTGCCAGCAGCCTATCGGGGGCGCGTAATGAAAAACTGTTTTTT; CDR3: CASSLSGARNEKLFF
D: .; V: TRBV9; J: TRBJ1-4; size: .; DNA: TGTGCCAGCAGCCCAAGGGGGGGCATACCTGAAAAACTGTTTTTT; CDR3: CASSPRGGIPEKLFF
D: TRBD2; V: TRBV10-3; J: TRBJ2-7; size: .; DNA: TGTGCCATCAGTGGGAGGGAGTCTAGCGGGTACGAGCAGTACTTC; CDR3: CAISGRESSGYEQYF